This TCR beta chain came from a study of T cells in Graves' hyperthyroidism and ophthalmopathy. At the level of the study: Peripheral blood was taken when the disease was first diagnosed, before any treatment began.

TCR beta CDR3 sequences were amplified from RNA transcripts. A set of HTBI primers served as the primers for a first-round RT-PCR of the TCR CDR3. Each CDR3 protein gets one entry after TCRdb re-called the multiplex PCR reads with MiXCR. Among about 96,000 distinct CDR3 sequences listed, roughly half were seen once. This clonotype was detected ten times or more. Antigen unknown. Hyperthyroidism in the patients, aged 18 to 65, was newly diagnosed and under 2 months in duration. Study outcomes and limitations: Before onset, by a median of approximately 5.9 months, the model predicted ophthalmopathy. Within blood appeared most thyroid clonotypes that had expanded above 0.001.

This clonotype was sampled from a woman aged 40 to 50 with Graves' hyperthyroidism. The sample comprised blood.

The CDR3 DNA reads TGTGCCAGCACTGGGGCAGAAGAGACCCAGTACTTC. It specifies CASTGAEETQYF. The rearrangement joins TRBV12-3 or TRBV12-4 to TRBJ2-5; possibly TRBD1 for D (5 bases). V was clipped by 7 bases and J by 3 bases, with 9 bases between them. The length of the CDR3 is 12 residues.